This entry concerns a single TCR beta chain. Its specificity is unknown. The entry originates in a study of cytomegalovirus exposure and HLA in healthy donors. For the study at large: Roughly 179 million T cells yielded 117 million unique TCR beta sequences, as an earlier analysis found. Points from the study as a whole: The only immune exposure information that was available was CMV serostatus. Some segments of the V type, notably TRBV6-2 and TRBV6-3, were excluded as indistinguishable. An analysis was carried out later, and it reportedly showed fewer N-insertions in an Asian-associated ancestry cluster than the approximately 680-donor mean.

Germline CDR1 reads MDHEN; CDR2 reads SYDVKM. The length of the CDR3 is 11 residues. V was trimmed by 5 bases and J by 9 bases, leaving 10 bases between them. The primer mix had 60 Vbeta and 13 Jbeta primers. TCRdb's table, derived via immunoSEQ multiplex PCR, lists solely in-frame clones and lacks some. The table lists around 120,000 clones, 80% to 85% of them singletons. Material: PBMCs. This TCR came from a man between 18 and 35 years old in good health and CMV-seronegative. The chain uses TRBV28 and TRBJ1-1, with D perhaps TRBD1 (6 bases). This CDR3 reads CASSTDSQAFF. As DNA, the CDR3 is TGTGCCAGCAGTACGGACAGTCAAGCTTTCTTT.